Each of the 3 T cell receptor beta chains below was sequenced from the same sample in a study of Ad26.COV2.S vaccination and SARS-CoV-2 variants. The repertoire was sequenced with immunoSEQ multiplex PCR; TCRdb's copy has only in-frame clones and lacks some. In the table there are about 350,000 clones, 85% to 90% of which are singletons. As to treatment: about 20 received Ad26.COV2.S at low or high dose, single or two shots; 5 received placebo; per-sample allocation not given. It was on day 63 after the first vaccine or placebo injection that samples were taken. The sequencing used peripheral blood, collected in a trial of Ad26.COV2.S vaccine versus placebo. The receptors come from a person between 18 and 60 years old who received the Ad26.COV2.S COVID-19 vaccine or a placebo.

The chain carries TRBV14 and TRBJ2-7; 15 bases are a match to TRBD2. Germline V gene lookup returns CDR1 SGHDN and CDR2 FVKESK. V shed 0 bases, J shed 2 bases, and the junction held 8 bases outside the gene matches. CDR3 length: 19 amino acids. Here the CDR3 reads CASSQELGGLAGGTYEQYF. The CDR3 DNA is TGTGCCAGCAGCCAAGAATTAGGGGGACTAGCGGGAGGTACCTACGAGCAGTACTTC.

This chain uses TRBV2 with TRBJ1-1; D ambiguous. Germline values: CDR1 SNHLY, CDR2 FYNNEI. The CDR3 has 12 amino acids. V gave up 6 bases and J gave up 5 bases, with 10 bases separating them. This chain's CDR3 is CASRRVETEAFF. CDR3 DNA sequence: TGTGCCAGCAGAAGGGTGGAAACTGAAGCTTTCTTT. Combining the CDR3 with reference TRBV2 and TRBJ1-1 gives the whole variable domain EPEVTQTPSHQVTQMGQEVILRCVPISNHLYFYWYRQILGQKVEFLVSFYNNEISEKSEIFDDQFSVERPDGSNFTLKIRSTKLEDSAMYFCASRRVETEAFFGQGTRLTVV.

This chain connects TRBV7-2 to TRBJ2-7, with D maybe TRBD1 (7 bases). The CDR3 loop spans 13 amino acids. Trimming removed 2 bases at V and 5 bases at J, with 10 bases between. CDR1 and CDR2 from the germline V gene are SGHTA and FQGNSA. Here the CDR3 DNA reads TGTGCCAGCAGCTTATGGAGGGGGCACGAGCAGTACTTC. This translates into CASSLWRGHEQYF.